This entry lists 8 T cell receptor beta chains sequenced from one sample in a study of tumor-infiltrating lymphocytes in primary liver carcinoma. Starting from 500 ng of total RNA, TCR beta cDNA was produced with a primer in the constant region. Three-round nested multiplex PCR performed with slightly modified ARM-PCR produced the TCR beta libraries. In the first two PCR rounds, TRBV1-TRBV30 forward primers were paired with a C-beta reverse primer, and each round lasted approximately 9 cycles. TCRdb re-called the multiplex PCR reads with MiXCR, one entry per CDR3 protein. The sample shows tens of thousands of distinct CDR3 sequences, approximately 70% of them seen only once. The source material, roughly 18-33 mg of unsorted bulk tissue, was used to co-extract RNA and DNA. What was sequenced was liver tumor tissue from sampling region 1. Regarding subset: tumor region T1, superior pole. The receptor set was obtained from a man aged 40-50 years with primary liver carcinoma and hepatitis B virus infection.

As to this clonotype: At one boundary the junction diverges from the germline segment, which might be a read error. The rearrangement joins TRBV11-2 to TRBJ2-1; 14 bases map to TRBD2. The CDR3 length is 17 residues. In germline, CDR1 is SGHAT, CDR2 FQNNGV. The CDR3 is CASGTLGTSGSDNEQLF. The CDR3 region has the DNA TGTGCCAGCGGCACCCTCGGGACTAGCGGGAGTGACAATGAGCAGCTCTTC.

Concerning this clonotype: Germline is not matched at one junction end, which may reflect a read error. The CDR3 DNA is TGTGTCAGCAGCTTCATGGGGACAGTCACAGATACGCAGTATTTT. Protein product: CVSSFMGTVTDTQYF. The J gene is TRBJ2-3, the V gene TRBV6-6; 7 bases agree with TRBD1. In germline, CDR1 is MNHNY, CDR2 SVGAGI (reference sequence). The CDR3 has 15 residues.

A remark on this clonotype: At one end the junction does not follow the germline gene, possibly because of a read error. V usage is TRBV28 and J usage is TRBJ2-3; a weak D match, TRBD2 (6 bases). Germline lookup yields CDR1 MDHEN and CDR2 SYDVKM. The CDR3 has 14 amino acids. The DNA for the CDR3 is TGTGTCAGCAGTTTCCTTAGCGGCACAGATACCCAGTATTTT. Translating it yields CVSSFLSGTDTQYF.

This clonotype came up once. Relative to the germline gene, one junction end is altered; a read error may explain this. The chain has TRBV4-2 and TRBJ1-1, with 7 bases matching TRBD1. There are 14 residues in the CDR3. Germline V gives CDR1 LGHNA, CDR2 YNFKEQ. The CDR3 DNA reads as TGTACCAGCAGCCAAGATAAGGGGGCGGCTCAAGCTTTCTTT. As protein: CTSSQDKGAAQAFF.

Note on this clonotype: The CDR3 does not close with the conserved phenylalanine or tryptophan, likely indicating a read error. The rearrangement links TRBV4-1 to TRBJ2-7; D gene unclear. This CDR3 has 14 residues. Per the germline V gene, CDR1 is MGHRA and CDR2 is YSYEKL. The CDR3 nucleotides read TGCACCAGCAGCCAGAAGCCTCCCGGAGACGAGCAGTACCTC. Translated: CTSSQKPPGDEQYL.

CDR3 sequence reads: CASSLMIAGGPTDEQFF. DNA of the CDR3: TGTGCCAGCAGTTTAATGATAGCGGGAGGGCCCACCGATGAGCAGTTCTTC. The J gene is TRBJ2-1, the V gene TRBV12-3 or TRBV12-4; TRBD2 matches at 11 bases. There are 17 residues in the CDR3. Trimming at V came to 2 bases and at J to 8 bases, leaving 11 bases not matched to a gene.

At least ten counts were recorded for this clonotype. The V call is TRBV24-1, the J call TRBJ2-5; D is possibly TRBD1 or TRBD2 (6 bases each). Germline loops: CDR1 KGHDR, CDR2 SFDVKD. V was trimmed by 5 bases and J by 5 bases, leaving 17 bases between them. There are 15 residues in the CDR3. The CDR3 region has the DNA TGTGCCACCAGTGCGGCCAGGGGAGGATGGGAGACCCAGTACTTC. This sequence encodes CATSAARGGWETQYF.

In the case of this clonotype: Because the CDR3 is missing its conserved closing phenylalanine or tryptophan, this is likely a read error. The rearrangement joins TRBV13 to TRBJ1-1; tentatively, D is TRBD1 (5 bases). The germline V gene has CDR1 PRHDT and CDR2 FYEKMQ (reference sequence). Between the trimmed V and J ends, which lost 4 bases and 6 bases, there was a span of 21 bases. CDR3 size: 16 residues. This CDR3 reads CASSWRGADIASEAFS. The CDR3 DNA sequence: TGTGCCAGCAGCTGGCGGGGCGCAGATATCGCCTCTGAAGCTTTCTCT.